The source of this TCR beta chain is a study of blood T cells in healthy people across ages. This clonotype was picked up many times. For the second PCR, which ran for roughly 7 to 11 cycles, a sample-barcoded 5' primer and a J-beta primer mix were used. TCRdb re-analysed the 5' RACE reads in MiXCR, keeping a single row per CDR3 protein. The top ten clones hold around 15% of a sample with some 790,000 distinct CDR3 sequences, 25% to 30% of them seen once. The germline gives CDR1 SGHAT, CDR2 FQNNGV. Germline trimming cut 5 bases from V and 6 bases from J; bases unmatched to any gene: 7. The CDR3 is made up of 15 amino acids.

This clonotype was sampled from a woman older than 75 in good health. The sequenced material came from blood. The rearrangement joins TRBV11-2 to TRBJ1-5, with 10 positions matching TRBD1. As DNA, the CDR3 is TGTGCCAGCAGCCGCGGGACAGGGGAGAGTCAGCCCCAGCATTTT. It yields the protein CASSRGTGESQPQHF.